These 25 T cell receptor beta chains were all obtained from the same sample, sequenced in a study of blood T cell repertoires in COVID-19. The table came from immunoSEQ multiplex PCR; TCRdb's copy has only in-frame clones and leaves some out. The sample includes 150,000 or so clones, 75% to 85% of them seen just once. The sample comprised peripheral blood. All receptors come from a woman aged 70-85 years with COVID-19, enrolled during active disease.

The genes are TRBV4-2 and TRBJ1-2; 7 positions match TRBD1. Trimming removed 1 base from V and 4 bases from J; junction bases left unmatched: 6. Germline CDR1 is LGHNA and CDR2 is YNFKEQ. This CDR3 contains 15 residues. The CDR3 sequence: CASSQVEGAGYGYTF. In DNA form, the CDR3 reads TGTGCCAGCAGCCAAGTGGAGGGGGCGGGCTATGGCTACACCTTC.

This sequence joins TRBV6-5 and TRBJ2-3; 8 bases are a match to TRBD2. CDR3 length: 16 residues. Germline V gene lookup returns CDR1 MNHEY and CDR2 SVGAGI. Trimming removed 4 bases from V and 0 bases from J; junction bases left unmatched: 6. CDR3 sequence: CASSSGAGGSTDTQYF. In nucleotides, the CDR3 is TGTGCCAGCAGTTCAGGGGCGGGGGGAAGCACAGATACGCAGTATTTT.

This clone was seen a few times. The V call is TRBV6-1, the J call TRBJ1-1; possible D gene TRBD1, 5 bases. Germline V lookup: CDR1 MNHNS, CDR2 SASEGT. There are 15 residues in the CDR3. V was shortened by 2 bases and J by 8 bases, with 18 bases between the two germline ends. In nucleotides, the CDR3 is TGTGCCAGCAGTGAACTGGGACTCCTGAGGGGAGAAGCTTTCTTT. As protein: CASSELGLLRGEAFF.

This clone is classed as medium-sized (0.01 to 0.1%). The chain recombines TRBV5-1 with TRBJ1-2; no reliable D call. CDR1 is SGHRS, CDR2 YFSETQ, per germline. The CDR3 has 14 amino acids. V lost 0 bases and J lost 2, with 8 bases in between. CDR3 residues: CASSLAAENYGYTF. CDR3 nucleotide sequence: TGCGCCAGCAGCTTGGCCGCGGAGAACTATGGCTACACCTTC.

This chain uses TRBV5-5 with TRBJ1-5; tentative D call: TRBD1 (5 bases). The CDR3 is made up of 14 amino acids. The germline V gene has CDR1 SGHKS and CDR2 YYEKEE (reference sequence). The V end was cut by 5 bases, the J end by 0 bases, with 9 bases between. The CDR3 spells CASSLDSSNQPQHF. In DNA, the CDR3 is TGTGCCAGCAGTCTTGACAGTAGCAATCAGCCCCAGCATTTT.

V is TRBV4-2 and J is TRBJ2-7; D ambiguous. The CDR3 consists of 15 residues. Trimming shortened V by 1 base and J by 2 bases, and 12 bases separated the two germline ends. CDR1 is LGHNA and CDR2 is YNFKEQ in the germline V gene. The CDR3 sequence is CASSQGRAITYEQYF. DNA for the CDR3: TGTGCCAGCAGCCAAGGTCGAGCAATCACCTACGAGCAGTACTTC.

The rearrangement links TRBV4-2 to TRBJ1-4; possible D gene TRBD1, 5 bases. V gave up 0 bases and J gave up 2 bases, with 10 bases separating them. The germline V gene encodes CDR1 LGHNA and CDR2 YNFKEQ. CDR3 length: 16 residues. The CDR3 here is CASSQDKGSTNEKLFF. The CDR3 region has the DNA TGTGCCAGCAGCCAAGATAAGGGGTCTACTAATGAAAAACTGTTTTTT.

The chain links TRBV5-1 to TRBJ2-2, with TRBD1 matching over 7 bases. V gave up 4 bases and J gave up 6 bases; unmatched junction bases: 9. This CDR3 comprises 15 residues. Germline assignment: CDR1 SGHRS and CDR2 YFSETQ. CDR3 protein: CASSEGRQGPGELFF. As DNA, the CDR3 is TGCGCCAGCAGCGAGGGGCGACAGGGCCCCGGGGAGCTGTTTTTT.

The chain uses TRBV6-6 and TRBJ1-1; 7 nucleotides align to TRBD1. V shed 8 bases and J 3 bases; nucleotides not matched to a gene: 12. This CDR3 has 15 residues. Germline values: CDR1 MNHNY, CDR2 SVGAGI (reference sequence). CDR3 in amino acids: CASFDRAGGDTEAFF. The CDR3, as DNA: TGTGCCAGCTTCGACAGGGCCGGGGGGGACACTGAAGCTTTCTTT.

The chain joins TRBV27 to TRBJ1-1, with a possible D match to TRBD1 (6 bases). With 3 bases removed from V and 10 bases from J, the gap between germline ends came to 18 bases. Per germline, CDR1 MNHEY and CDR2 SMNVEV (reference sequence). This CDR3 is 14 amino acids long. CDR3 sequence: CASSLGGGLGVAFF. The CDR3 region has the DNA TGTGCCAGCAGTTTGGGGGGGGGCTTGGGGGTAGCTTTCTTT.

V is TRBV4-2 and J is TRBJ2-2, with 10 bases lining up with TRBD2. There are 19 residues in the CDR3. CDR1 and CDR2 from the germline V gene are LGHNA and YNFKEQ. V dropped 3 bases and J dropped 0; count of bases not matched to a gene: 10. CDR3: CASSHRGLAVSSNTGELFF. The CDR3, as DNA: TGTGCCAGCAGCCACCGAGGACTAGCGGTTTCCTCGAACACCGGGGAGCTGTTTTTT.

The chain recombines TRBV19 with TRBJ2-1; 8 bases agree with TRBD2. The CDR3 totals 15 residues. J gave up 4 bases and V 5 bases, and 7 bases lay outside the gene matches. Germline-derived CDR1 and CDR2 are LNHDA and SQIVND (reference sequence). The CDR3 sequence is CASSQGGGLYNEQFF. In DNA form, the CDR3 reads TGTGCCAGTAGTCAGGGCGGGGGGCTATACAATGAGCAGTTCTTC.

The CDR3 protein is CAWSTGTNYGYTF. In DNA form, the CDR3 reads TGTGCCTGGAGTACAGGGACTAACTATGGCTACACCTTC. The chain recombines TRBV30 with TRBJ1-2; TRBD1 is a possible D gene (6 bases). CDR3 size: 13 residues. Germline loops: CDR1 GTSNPN, CDR2 SVGIG (reference sequence). V was trimmed by 2 bases and J by 0 bases, leaving 7 bases between them.

The chain is built from TRBV2 and TRBJ2-7; a possible D gene is TRBD1 (5 bases). Germline assignment: CDR1 SNHLY and CDR2 FYNNEI. The CDR3 is made up of 15 amino acids. V was shortened by 0 bases and J by 3 bases, with 12 bases between the two germline ends. The CDR3 bases are TGTGCCAGCAGTGAAGCTGGGGCAGGGATCTACGAGCAGTACTTC. Protein product: CASSEAGAGIYEQYF.

The chain employs TRBV3-1 (or the pseudogene TRBV3-2) and TRBJ1-6; D may be TRBD1 (6 bases). CDR3 length equals 15 residues. CDR1 is LGHDT and CDR2 is YNNKEL in the germline V gene (reference sequence). V lost 4 bases and J lost 4, with 11 bases in between. CDR3 sequence: CASSRGGAYNSPLHF. Written as DNA, the CDR3 is TGTGCCAGCAGCCGTGGGGGGGCGTATAATTCACCCCTCCACTTT.

The chain combines TRBV5-1 with TRBJ1-2, with 8 bases matching TRBD1. This CDR3 comprises 13 residues. Germline loops: CDR1 SGHRS, CDR2 YFSETQ. V shed 4 bases, J shed 4 bases, and the junction held 3 bases outside the gene matches. The CDR3 loop reads CASSVDRVYGYTF. For the CDR3, the DNA is TGCGCCAGCAGCGTGGACAGGGTCTATGGCTACACCTTC.

V and J are TRBV30 and TRBJ1-1; 7 bases are a match to TRBD1. The ends lost 4 bases at V and 1 base at J; junction bases unmatched: 9. The CDR3 has 15 amino acids. The germline V gene encodes CDR1 GTSNPN and CDR2 SVGIG (reference sequence). CDR3 region: CAWNPGGLGNTEAFF. In DNA form, the CDR3 reads TGTGCCTGGAACCCAGGGGGTTTGGGGAACACTGAAGCTTTCTTT.

The chain employs TRBV6-5 and TRBJ2-7, with D perhaps matching TRBD2 (7 bases). The CDR3 runs to 13 residues. The germline gives CDR1 MNHEY, CDR2 SVGAGI. Trimming removed 0 bases at V and 9 bases at J, with 12 bases between. This CDR3 is CASSYSGGQPQYF. Here the CDR3 DNA reads TGTGCCAGCAGTTACTCGGGGGGGCAGCCGCAGTACTTC.

The V and J genes are TRBV5-1 and TRBJ2-2; TRBD1 aligns across 9 bases. The germline V gene has CDR1 SGHRS and CDR2 YFSETQ. The CDR3 length is 14 residues. The trim removed 4 bases at V and 3 bases at J, leaving 1 base unmatched. The CDR3, as DNA: TGCGCCAGCAGCCGGGACAGGGACACCGGGGAGCTGTTTTTT. Its translation: CASSRDRDTGELFF.

This CDR3 is CASSGFPGLIYGYTF. The CDR3, as DNA: TGTGCCAGCAGCGGATTTCCGGGACTCATATATGGCTACACCTTC. The genes are TRBV5-6 and TRBJ1-2; tentatively, D is TRBD1 (5 bases). This CDR3 is 15 amino acids long. Germline V CDR1 and CDR2: SGHDT, YYEEEE. V lost 4 bases, J lost 5 bases, and 18 bases lay in between.

This chain joins TRBV19 and TRBJ2-5; no firm D call. The V and J ends lost 2 bases and 3 bases respectively, with 7 bases between them. CDR3 length equals 13 residues. Per the germline V gene, CDR1 is LNHDA and CDR2 is SQIVND (reference sequence). The CDR3 loop is CASSISREETQYF. DNA for the CDR3: TGTGCCAGTAGTATAAGTAGAGAAGAGACCCAGTACTTC.

V usage is TRBV25-1 and J usage is TRBJ2-5; no firm D call. Germline V gene data show CDR1 as MGHDK and CDR2 as SYGVNS. CDR3 length: 14 residues. V shed 5 bases and J shed 2 bases, with 12 bases lying between them. Here the CDR3 DNA reads TGTGCCAGCAGTAGTCACGATCGGCAAGAGACCCAGTACTTC. Translation: CASSSHDRQETQYF. The complete variable domain, with remaining parts taken from reference TRBV25-1 and TRBJ2-5, reads EADIYQTPRYLVIGTGKKITLECSQTMGHDKMYWYQQDPGMELHLIHYSYGVNSTEKGDLSSESTVSRIRTEHFPLTLESARPSHTSQYLCASSSHDRQETQYFGPGTRLLVL.

The chain is built from TRBV18 and TRBJ1-3; no reliable D call. The length of the CDR3 is 17 residues. Trimming removed 0 bases at V and 0 bases at J, with 12 bases between. Germline CDR1 is KGHSH and CDR2 is LQKENI. The CDR3 region has the DNA TGTGCCAGCTCACCACCGAACTCGGGGATCTCTGGAAACACCATATATTTT. Amino acid sequence: CASSPPNSGISGNTIYF.

The chain employs TRBV29-1 and TRBJ2-5; 9 bases match TRBD2. This CDR3 comprises 17 residues. V was clipped by 0 bases and J by 4 bases; unmatched bases: 12. CDR1 and CDR2 (germline): SQVTM, ANQGSEA. CDR3 in DNA: TGCAGCGTTGAAGATAGATGGCGGGGGGGCCGGGCAGAGACCCAGTACTTC. This translates into CSVEDRWRGGRAETQYF.

The CDR3 region has the DNA TGTGCCAGCAGTAACAGGGCCCTGGGGACTGAAGCTTTCTTT. This encodes CASSNRALGTEAFF. This chain connects TRBV28 to TRBJ1-1, with D possibly being TRBD1 (6 bases). V lost 5 bases and J 5 bases, leaving 15 bases between the germline ends. Germline-derived CDR1 and CDR2 are MDHEN and SYDVKM. This CDR3 is 14 amino acids long.